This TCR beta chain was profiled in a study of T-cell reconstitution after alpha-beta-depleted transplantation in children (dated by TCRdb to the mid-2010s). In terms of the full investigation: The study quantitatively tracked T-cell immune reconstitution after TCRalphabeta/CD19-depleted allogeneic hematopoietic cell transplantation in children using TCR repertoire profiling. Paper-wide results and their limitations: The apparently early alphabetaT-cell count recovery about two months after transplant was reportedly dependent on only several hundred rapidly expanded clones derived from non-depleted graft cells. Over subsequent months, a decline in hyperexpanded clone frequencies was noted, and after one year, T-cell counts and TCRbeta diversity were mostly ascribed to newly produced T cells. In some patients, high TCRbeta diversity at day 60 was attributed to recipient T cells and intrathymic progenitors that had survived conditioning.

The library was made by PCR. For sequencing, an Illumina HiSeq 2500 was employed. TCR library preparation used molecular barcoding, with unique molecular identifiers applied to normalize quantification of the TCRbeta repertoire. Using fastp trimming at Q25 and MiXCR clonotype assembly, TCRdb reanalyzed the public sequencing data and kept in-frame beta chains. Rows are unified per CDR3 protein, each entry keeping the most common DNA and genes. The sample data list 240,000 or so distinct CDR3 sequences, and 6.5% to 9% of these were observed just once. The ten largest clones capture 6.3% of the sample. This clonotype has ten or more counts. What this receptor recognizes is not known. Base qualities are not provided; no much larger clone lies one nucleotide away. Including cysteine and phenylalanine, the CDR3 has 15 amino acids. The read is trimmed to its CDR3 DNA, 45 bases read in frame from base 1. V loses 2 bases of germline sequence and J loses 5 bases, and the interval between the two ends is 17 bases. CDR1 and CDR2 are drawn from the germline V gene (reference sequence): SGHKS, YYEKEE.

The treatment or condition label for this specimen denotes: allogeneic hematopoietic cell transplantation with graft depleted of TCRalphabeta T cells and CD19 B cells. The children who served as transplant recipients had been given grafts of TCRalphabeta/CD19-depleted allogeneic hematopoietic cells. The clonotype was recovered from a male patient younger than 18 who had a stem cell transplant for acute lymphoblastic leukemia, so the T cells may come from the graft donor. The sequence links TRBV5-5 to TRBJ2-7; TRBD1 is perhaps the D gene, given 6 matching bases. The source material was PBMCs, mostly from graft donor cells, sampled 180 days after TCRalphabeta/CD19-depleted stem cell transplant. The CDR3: CASSFFTGNIDEQYF. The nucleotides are TGTGCCAGCAGCTTTTTTACAGGGAATATCGACGAGCAGTACTTC.